The present entry profiles one TCR beta chain with its context. No antigen is known for it. This CDR3 region has 16 residues. Germline V CDR1 and CDR2: SGHRS, YFSETQ. V lost 0 bases, J lost 4 bases, and 5 bases stayed unmatched. The sample comes from a study of cytomegalovirus exposure and HLA in healthy donors. General study results and limits: Fewer N-insertions than the 666-donor mean were reportedly shown by an Asian-associated ancestry cluster in a later analysis.

It was with 60 Vbeta and 13 Jbeta primers that the PCR ran. Data came from immunoSEQ multiplex PCR; TCRdb stores just in-frame clones and leaves some out. Of some 170,000 clones in the sample, 75% to 80% were seen once. V gene TRBV5-1 combines with J gene TRBJ2-1; 9 bases are a match to TRBD1. Sequences were obtained from PBMCs. This clonotype was sampled from a man in his forties in good health and CMV-seropositive. CDR3 DNA sequence: TGCGCCAGCAGCTTGGTTGGGGGACAGGGTTACAATGAGCAGTTCTTC. Its translation: CASSLVGGQGYNEQFF.